The 11 T cell receptor beta chains presented below share a single source sample, sequenced in a study of T cells in narcolepsy (dated by TCRdb to 2017 to 2018). Library prep was done by the immunoSEQ multiplex PCR assay. Sourced from immuneACCESS, this table was stored by TCRdb with only in-frame sequences that have V and J called. A share of the clones is absent; for the studies checked, an unresolved V gene accounts for under half, and the remainder has no known explanation. This sample comprises roughly 18,000 clones, around 84% of them detected only once. 0.72% of the sample belongs to the ten largest clones. The sample consisted of memory (CD45RA-) CD4+ T cells from blood. According to the study, the label for this sample's cell subset or site signals: memory T cells sorted ex vivo from peripheral blood. The receptors here all came from a human donor in good health.

This chain connects TRBV30 to TRBJ1-2; D remains unclear. Germline-derived CDR1 and CDR2 are GTSNPN and SVGIG (reference sequence). The CDR3 contains 11 residues. Trimming cost V 4 bases and J 4 bases, with 7 bases left between them. The CDR3 nucleotides read TGTGCCTGGACCCACTCCTATGGCTACACCTTC. Amino acids: CAWTHSYGYTF.

The chain uses TRBV30 and TRBJ1-4, with 11 bases lining up with TRBD1. V lost 2 bases, J lost 3 bases, and 8 bases stayed unmatched. The germline gives CDR1 GTSNPN, CDR2 SVGIG (reference sequence). The CDR3 contains 17 residues. CDR3 DNA: TGTGCCTGGAGTCCTTGGACAGGGGGCATTCCTAATGAAAAACTGTTTTTT. Protein: CAWSPWTGGIPNEKLFF.

This chain uses TRBV14 with TRBJ2-3; D might be TRBD1 or TRBD2, each matching 5 bases. The germline V gene has CDR1 SGHDN and CDR2 FVKESK. The CDR3 is made up of 16 amino acids. Between the trimmed V and J ends, which lost 2 bases and 1 base, there was a span of 13 bases. The CDR3 loop reads CASSQIGEGRTDTQYF. As DNA, the CDR3 is TGTGCCAGCAGCCAAATCGGAGAGGGGCGCACAGATACGCAGTATTTT.

V usage is TRBV2 and J usage is TRBJ2-7; no clear D gene. The V end lost 2 bases, the J end lost 2 bases, and 13 bases lay between the germline ends. Germline assignment: CDR1 SNHLY and CDR2 FYNNEI. The CDR3 extends over 15 amino acids. The CDR3 loop is CASSESTAKPYEQYF. CDR3 nucleotides: TGTGCCAGCAGTGAATCTACAGCGAAACCCTACGAGCAGTACTTC.

The gene calls are TRBV7-2 and TRBJ2-7; D is unclear. Germline CDR1 reads SGHTA; CDR2 reads FQGNSA. V was shortened by 5 bases and J by 3 bases, with 17 bases between the two germline ends. This CDR3 comprises 15 residues. The DNA for the CDR3 is TGTGCCAGCAGCCCGACGATGGCGGCACACTACGAGCAGTACTTC. Translating it yields CASSPTMAAHYEQYF.

This clone appeared once. The chain employs TRBV29-1 and TRBJ1-1, with D possibly matching TRBD1 (5 bases). This CDR3 has 13 residues. V lost 6 bases and J lost 4, with 15 bases in between. The germline gives CDR1 SQVTM, CDR2 ANQGSEA. As DNA, the CDR3 is TGCAGCGTGGGGGGGGACTCAGGCACTGAAGCTTTCTTT. Translated: CSVGGDSGTEAFF.

V gene TRBV5-1 combines with J gene TRBJ2-3; no reliable D call. CDR1 is SGHRS, CDR2 YFSETQ, per germline. The CDR3 consists of 14 residues. With 0 bases removed from V and 5 bases from J, the gap between germline ends came to 10 bases. The CDR3 region is CASSLGFGEDTQYF. As DNA, the CDR3 is TGCGCCAGCAGCTTGGGCTTTGGTGAAGATACGCAGTATTTT.

V and J are TRBV19 and TRBJ2-7, with 10 bases fitting TRBD2. The germline CDR1 and CDR2 sequences are LNHDA and SQIVND (reference sequence). This CDR3 has 15 residues. Trimming took 5 bases from V and 4 from J; bases not matched to a gene: 8. The chain's CDR3 is CASSPRTSGVYEQYF. The CDR3 DNA is TGTGCCAGTAGTCCCCGGACTAGCGGAGTATACGAGCAGTACTTC.

V usage is TRBV9 and J usage is TRBJ2-3; perhaps D is TRBD1 or TRBD2 (5 bases each). Between the trimmed V and J ends, which lost 0 bases and 1 base, there was a span of 15 bases. Germline V lookup: CDR1 SGDLS, CDR2 YYNGEE. This CDR3 contains 17 residues. The CDR3 coding sequence is TGTGCCAGCAGCGTAGGTGTCCGGGGCGTCGGCACAGATACGCAGTATTTT. Its translation is CASSVGVRGVGTDTQYF. The whole variable domain, remainder taken from reference TRBV9 and TRBJ2-3, is DSGVTQTPKHLITATGQRVTLRCSPRSGDLSVYWYQQSLDQGLQFLIQYYNGEERAKGNILERFSAQQFPDLHSELNLSSLELGDSALYFCASSVGVRGVGTDTQYFGPGTRLTVL.

This sequence joins TRBV11-2 and TRBJ2-7; D perhaps matches TRBD1 (5 bases). V dropped 2 bases and J dropped 0 bases, with 8 bases sitting between them. The CDR3 consists of 14 residues. Germline values: CDR1 SGHAT, CDR2 FQNNGV. The CDR3 nucleotides read TGTGCCAGCAGCTTAACAGGACCCTCCTACGAGCAGTACTTC. It is translated as CASSLTGPSYEQYF.

The rearrangement uses TRBV6-1 and TRBJ1-3; unclear D gene. Trimming pared 7 bases from V and 8 bases from J, leaving 12 bases between. The CDR3 contains 12 residues. Per the germline V gene, CDR1 is MNHNS and CDR2 is SASEGT. CDR3 in amino acids: CASNYPGDTIYF. In DNA form, the CDR3 reads TGTGCCAGCAACTACCCAGGAGACACCATATATTTT.